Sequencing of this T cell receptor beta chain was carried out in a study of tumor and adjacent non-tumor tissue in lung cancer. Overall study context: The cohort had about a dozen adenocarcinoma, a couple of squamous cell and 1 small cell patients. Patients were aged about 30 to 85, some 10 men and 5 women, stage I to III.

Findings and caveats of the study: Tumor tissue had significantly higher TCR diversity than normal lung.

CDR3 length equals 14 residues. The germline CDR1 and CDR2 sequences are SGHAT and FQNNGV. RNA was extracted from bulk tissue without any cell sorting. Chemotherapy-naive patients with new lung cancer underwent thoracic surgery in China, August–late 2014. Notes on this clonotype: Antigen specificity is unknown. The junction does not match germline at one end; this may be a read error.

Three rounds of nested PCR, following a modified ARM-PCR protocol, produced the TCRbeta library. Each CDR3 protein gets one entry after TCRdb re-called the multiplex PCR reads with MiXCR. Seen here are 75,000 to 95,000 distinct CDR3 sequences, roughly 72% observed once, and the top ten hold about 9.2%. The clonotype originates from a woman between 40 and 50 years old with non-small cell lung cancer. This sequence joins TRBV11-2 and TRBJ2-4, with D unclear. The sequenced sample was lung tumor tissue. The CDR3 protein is CTSSLEGPKHIQHF. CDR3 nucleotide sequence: TGTACCAGCAGCTTAGAAGGGCCCAAACACATTCAGCACTTC.